This entry is about one T cell receptor beta chain. This CDR3 is 15 amino acids long. Losses at the gene ends were 7 bases for V and 4 bases for J; bases not matched to a gene: 13. Per germline, CDR1 SQVTM and CDR2 ANQGSEA. MiXCR was run by TCRdb on the 5' RACE reads, yielding one entry per CDR3 protein. This sample has about 38,000 distinct CDR3 sequences, with 7% to 10% found just once. The data are from a study of chronic HIV infection and antiretroviral therapy. The source of this sequence is an adult who had HIV and had not received antiretroviral therapy, or was an uninfected healthy control (not recorded which). Sequenced: peripheral blood. The chain is built from TRBV29-1 and TRBJ1-5; 7 bases agree with TRBD1. DNA for the CDR3: TGCAGCGCCAGCGGGAGAGGGGGCGAAAATCAGCCCCAGCATTTT. Residues: CSASGRGGENQPQHF.